The 10 T cell receptor beta chains reported below all come from one sample, sequenced in a study. TCRdb itself ran the 5' RACE reads through MiXCR, one entry per CDR3 protein. The sample has about 62,000 distinct CDR3 sequences, almost 30% seen once; the top ten hold roughly 2.5%. Source material: tumor-infiltrating naive CD4+ T cells sorted from the breast tumor. The subset was: naive CD4+ T cells, CD4+CD45RA+CD25-. The receptors were sampled from a female donor with breast cancer.

The chain couples TRBV12-5 to TRBJ2-7, with D maybe TRBD1 (6 bases). The CDR3 covers 14 residues. V shed 5 bases and J shed 2 bases, with 13 bases lying between them. Germline assignment: CDR1 LGHNT and CDR2 FRNRAP. The chain's CDR3 is CASGHRQAAYEQYF. The CDR3 region has the DNA TGTGCTAGTGGTCACCGACAGGCTGCCTACGAGCAGTACTTC.

This clonotype came up many times. The chain combines TRBV20-1 with TRBJ1-1; D might be TRBD1 (6 bases). This CDR3 comprises 17 residues. The germline CDR1 and CDR2 sequences are DFQATT and SNEGSKA (reference sequence). The V end was cut by 0 bases, the J end by 1 base, with 18 bases between. CDR3 in amino acids: CSARDVGGAVGNTEAFF. The CDR3 DNA follows: TGCAGTGCTAGAGATGTGGGGGGGGCTGTGGGGAACACTGAAGCTTTCTTT.

The V and J genes are TRBV3-1 and TRBJ2-5; a possible D gene is TRBD1 (5 bases). The CDR3 length is 17 residues. Germline V CDR1 and CDR2: LGHDT, YNNKEL (reference sequence). Trimming removed 0 bases from V and 0 bases from J, with 14 bases in between. CDR3 loop: CASSQDWQGQYQETQYF. In DNA, the CDR3 is TGTGCCAGCAGCCAAGATTGGCAGGGCCAGTACCAAGAGACCCAGTACTTC.

The table lists this clonotype with a few counts. V is TRBV20-1 and J is TRBJ2-3; D may be TRBD1 (6 bases). Between the trimmed V and J ends, which lost 6 bases and 2 bases, there was a span of 21 bases. The germline gives CDR1 DFQATT, CDR2 SNEGSKA (reference sequence). The CDR3 spans 16 residues. CDR3 DNA: TGCAGTGCACCGGACAGAGGACTTCACTTCACAGATACGCAGTATTTT. Translating it yields CSAPDRGLHFTDTQYF.

In its sample, this clonotype is medium-sized. The chain recombines TRBV12-3 or TRBV12-4 with TRBJ2-7; a possible D gene is TRBD1 (6 bases). V lost 5 bases and J 3 bases, leaving 11 bases between the germline ends. This CDR3 region has 13 residues. In DNA, the CDR3 is TGTGCCAGCAGTCCAACAGGGTACTACGAGCAGTACTTC. It translates to CASSPTGYYEQYF.

The sample holds a few counts of this clonotype. The chain uses TRBV20-1 and TRBJ2-7; 13 positions agree with TRBD2. The germline gives CDR1 DFQATT, CDR2 SNEGSKA (reference sequence). V lost 5 bases, J lost 0 bases, and 4 bases stayed unmatched. The CDR3 length is 15 residues. Here the CDR3 reads CSAQGLAGVSYEQYF. The CDR3 coding sequence is TGCAGTGCTCAAGGACTAGCGGGAGTCTCCTACGAGCAGTACTTC.

This clonotype was counted many times. The J gene is TRBJ2-7, the V gene TRBV29-1; a weak D match, TRBD2 (7 bases). Deletions cut 7 bases from V and 0 bases from J, with 22 bases between. CDR1 is SQVTM, CDR2 ANQGSEA, per germline. CDR3 size: 16 residues. In nucleotides, the CDR3 is TGCAGCGCCGAGGGGGAAGCGGGACTCCCCTCCTACGAGCAGTACTTC. Amino acids: CSAEGEAGLPSYEQYF.

The table lists this clonotype with many counts. This chain connects TRBV20-1 to TRBJ2-3; D is unresolved. The CDR3 consists of 13 residues. Germline V gene data show CDR1 as DFQATT and CDR2 as SNEGSKA (reference sequence). The ends were cut back, 5 bases at V and 0 bases at J, with 9 bases in the middle. CDR3 sequence reads: CSARLTSTDTQYF. CDR3 DNA: TGCAGTGCTCGATTGACTAGCACAGATACGCAGTATTTT.

The chain links TRBV6-6 to TRBJ2-7; no reliable D call. The V gene lost 8 bases and the J gene lost 3 bases, with 14 bases spanning the gap. Germline CDR1 reads MNHNY; CDR2 reads SVGAGI (reference sequence). The CDR3 is 13 amino acids. For the CDR3, the DNA is TGTGCCAGCCGTTCAGATTCGTTCTACGAGCAGTACTTC. Amino acid sequence: CASRSDSFYEQYF.

The chain is built from TRBV18 and TRBJ2-3; weak D call: TRBD2 (6 bases). The CDR3 length is 13 residues. Germline V CDR1 and CDR2: KGHSH, LQKENI. V was cut by 2 bases and J by 3 bases, with 6 bases left in between. The CDR3 DNA reads as TGTGCCAGCTCACCAGGGACTACAGATACGCAGTATTTT. It specifies CASSPGTTDTQYF.